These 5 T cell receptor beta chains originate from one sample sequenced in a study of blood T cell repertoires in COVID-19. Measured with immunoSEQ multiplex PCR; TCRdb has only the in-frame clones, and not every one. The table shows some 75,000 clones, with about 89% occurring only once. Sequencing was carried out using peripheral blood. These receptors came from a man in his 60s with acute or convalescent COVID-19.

CDR3 bases: TGTGCCAGCAGCGTGGGCACCACCTATAATTCACCCCTCCACTTT. It is translated as CASSVGTTYNSPLHF. This rearrangement joins TRBV9 to TRBJ1-6; D uncertain. CDR1 is SGDLS and CDR2 is YYNGEE in the germline V gene. The germline V and J ends were trimmed by 2 bases and 2 bases, with 8 bases remaining between them. The CDR3 length is 15 residues.

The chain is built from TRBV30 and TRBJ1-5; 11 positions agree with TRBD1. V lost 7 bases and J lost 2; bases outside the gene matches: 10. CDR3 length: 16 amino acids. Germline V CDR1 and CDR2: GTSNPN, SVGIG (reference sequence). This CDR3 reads CAFGTGGLSGNQPQHF. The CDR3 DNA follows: TGTGCCTTCGGGACAGGGGGTCTCTCTGGCAATCAGCCCCAGCATTTT.

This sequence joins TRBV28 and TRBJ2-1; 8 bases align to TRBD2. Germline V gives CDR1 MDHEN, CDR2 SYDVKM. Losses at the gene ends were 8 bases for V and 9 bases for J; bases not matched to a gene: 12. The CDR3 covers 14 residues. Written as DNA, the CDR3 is TGTGCCAGCCGGCCCGGGGGGGGGCTTATTGAGCAGTTCTTC. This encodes CASRPGGGLIEQFF. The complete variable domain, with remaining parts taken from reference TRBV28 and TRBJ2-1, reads DVKVTQSSRYLVKRTGEKVFLECVQDMDHENMFWYRQDPGLGLRLIYFSYDVKMKEKGDIPEGYSVSREKKERFSLILESASTNQTSMYLCASRPGGGLIEQFFGPGTRLTVL.

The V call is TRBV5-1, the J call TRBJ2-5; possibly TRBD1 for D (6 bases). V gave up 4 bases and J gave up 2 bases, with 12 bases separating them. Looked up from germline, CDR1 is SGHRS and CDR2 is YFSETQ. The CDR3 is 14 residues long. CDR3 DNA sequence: TGCGCCAGCAGCGGGCAGGGGCCTCAAGAGACCCAGTACTTC. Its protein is CASSGQGPQETQYF.

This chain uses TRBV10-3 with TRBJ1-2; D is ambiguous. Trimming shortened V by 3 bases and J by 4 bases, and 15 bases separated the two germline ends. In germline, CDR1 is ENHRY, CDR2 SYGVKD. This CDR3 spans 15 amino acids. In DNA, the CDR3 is TGTGCCATCAGTGATTCACGGACCCGGGGCTATGGCTACACCTTC. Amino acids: CAISDSRTRGYGYTF.